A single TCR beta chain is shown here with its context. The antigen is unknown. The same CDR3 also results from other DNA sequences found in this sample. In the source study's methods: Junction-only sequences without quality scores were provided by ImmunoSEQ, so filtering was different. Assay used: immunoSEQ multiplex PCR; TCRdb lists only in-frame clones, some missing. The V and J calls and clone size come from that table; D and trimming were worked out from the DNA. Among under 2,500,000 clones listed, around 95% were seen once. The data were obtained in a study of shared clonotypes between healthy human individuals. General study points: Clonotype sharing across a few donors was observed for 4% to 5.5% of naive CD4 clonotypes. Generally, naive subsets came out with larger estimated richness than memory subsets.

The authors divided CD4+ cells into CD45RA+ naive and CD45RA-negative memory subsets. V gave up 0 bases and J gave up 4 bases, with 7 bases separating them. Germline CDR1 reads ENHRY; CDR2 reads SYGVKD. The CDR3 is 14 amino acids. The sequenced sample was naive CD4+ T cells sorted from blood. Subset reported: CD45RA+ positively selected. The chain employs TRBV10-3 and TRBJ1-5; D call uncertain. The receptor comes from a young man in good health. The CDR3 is CAISESGGNQPQHF. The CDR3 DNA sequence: TGTGCCATCAGTGAGTCGGGTGGAAATCAGCCCCAGCATTTT.